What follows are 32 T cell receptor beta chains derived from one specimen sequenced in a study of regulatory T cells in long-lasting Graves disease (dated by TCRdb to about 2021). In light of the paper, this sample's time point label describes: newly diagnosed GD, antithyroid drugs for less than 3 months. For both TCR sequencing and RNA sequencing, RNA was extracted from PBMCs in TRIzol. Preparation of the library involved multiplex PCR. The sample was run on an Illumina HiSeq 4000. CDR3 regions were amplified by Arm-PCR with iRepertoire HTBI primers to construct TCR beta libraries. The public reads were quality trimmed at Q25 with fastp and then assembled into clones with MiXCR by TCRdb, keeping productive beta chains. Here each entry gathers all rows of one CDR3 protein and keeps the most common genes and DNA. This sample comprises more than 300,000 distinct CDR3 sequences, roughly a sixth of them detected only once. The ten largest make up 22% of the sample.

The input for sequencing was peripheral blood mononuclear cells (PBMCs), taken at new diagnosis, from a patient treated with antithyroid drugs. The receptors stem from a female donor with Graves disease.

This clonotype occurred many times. The CDR3 region is CASSLAIPSGRGYEQYF. In DNA, the CDR3 is TGCGCCAGCAGCTTGGCTATCCCTAGCGGGAGGGGATACGAGCAGTACTTC. The chain employs TRBV5-1 and TRBJ2-7, with 12 bases matching TRBD2. There are 17 residues in the CDR3. Germline V CDR1 and CDR2: SGHRS, YFSETQ. With V trimmed by 0 bases and J by 4 bases, 8 bases remained unmatched.

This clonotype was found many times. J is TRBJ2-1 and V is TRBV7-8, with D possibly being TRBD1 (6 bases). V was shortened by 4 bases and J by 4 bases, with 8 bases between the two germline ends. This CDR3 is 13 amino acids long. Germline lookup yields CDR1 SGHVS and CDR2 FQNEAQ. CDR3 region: CASSWTVYNEQFF. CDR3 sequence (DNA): TGTGCCAGCAGCTGGACAGTGTACAATGAGCAGTTCTTC.

CDR3 protein: CASTPSRGPPNTEAFF. The CDR3 DNA sequence: TGTGCCAGCACCCCTAGCCGGGGGCCACCGAACACTGAAGCTTTCTTT. The genes are TRBV7-8 and TRBJ1-1, with D possibly being TRBD1 (6 bases). The CDR3 has 16 residues. Germline lookup yields CDR1 SGHVS and CDR2 FQNEAQ. The V end lost 7 bases, the J end lost 1 base, and 19 bases lay between the germline ends. The variable domain in full, completed from reference TRBV7-8 and TRBJ1-1, reads GAGVSQSPRYKVAKRGQDVALRCDPISGHVSLFWYQQALGQGPEFLTYFQNEAQLDKSGLPSDRFFAERPEGSVSTLKIQRTQQEDSAVYLCASTPSRGPPNTEAFFGQGTRLTVV.

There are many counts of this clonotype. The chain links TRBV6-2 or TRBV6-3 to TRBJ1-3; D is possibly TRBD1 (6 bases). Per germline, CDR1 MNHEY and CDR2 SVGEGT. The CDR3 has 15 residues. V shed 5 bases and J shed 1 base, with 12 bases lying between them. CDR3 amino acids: CASSRQVGSGNTIYF. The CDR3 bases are TGTGCCAGCAGTCGACAGGTCGGATCTGGAAACACCATATATTTT.

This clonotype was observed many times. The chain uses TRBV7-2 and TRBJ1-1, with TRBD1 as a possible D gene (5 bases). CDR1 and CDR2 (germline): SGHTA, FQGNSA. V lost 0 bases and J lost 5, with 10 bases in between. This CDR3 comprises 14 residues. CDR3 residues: CASSLAGEGTEAFF. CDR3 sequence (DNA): TGTGCCAGCAGCTTAGCGGGGGAGGGGACTGAAGCTTTCTTT.

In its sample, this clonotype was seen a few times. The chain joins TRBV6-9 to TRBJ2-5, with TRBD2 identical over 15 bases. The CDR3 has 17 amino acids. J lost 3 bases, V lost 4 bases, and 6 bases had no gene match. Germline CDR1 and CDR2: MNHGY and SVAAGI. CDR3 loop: CASSFLWTSGGEETQYF. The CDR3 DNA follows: TGTGCCAGCAGTTTCCTCTGGACTAGCGGGGGGGAAGAGACCCAGTACTTC.

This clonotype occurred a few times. The CDR3 loop reads CAISESGLRRHF. CDR3 bases: TGTGCCATCAGTGAGTCCGGACTGCGGAGGCATTTT. The V and J genes are TRBV10-3 and TRBJ1-5; no clear D. V was pared by 0 bases and J by 15 bases, with 12 bases between. Germline V gene data show CDR1 as ENHRY and CDR2 as SYGVKD. CDR3 length: 12 residues.

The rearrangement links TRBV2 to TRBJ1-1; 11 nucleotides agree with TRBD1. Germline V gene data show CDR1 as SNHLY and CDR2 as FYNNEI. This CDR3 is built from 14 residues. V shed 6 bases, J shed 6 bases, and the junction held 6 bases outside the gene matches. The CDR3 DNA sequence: TGTGCCAGCAGAGGGACAGGGGGAGGCCCTGAAGCTTTCTTT. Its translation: CASRGTGGGPEAFF.

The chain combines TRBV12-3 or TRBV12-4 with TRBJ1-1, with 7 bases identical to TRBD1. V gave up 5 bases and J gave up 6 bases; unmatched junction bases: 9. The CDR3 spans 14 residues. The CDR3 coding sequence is TGTGCCAGCAGTATAGACAGGGTATCATCTGAAGCTTTCTTT. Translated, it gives CASSIDRVSSEAFF.

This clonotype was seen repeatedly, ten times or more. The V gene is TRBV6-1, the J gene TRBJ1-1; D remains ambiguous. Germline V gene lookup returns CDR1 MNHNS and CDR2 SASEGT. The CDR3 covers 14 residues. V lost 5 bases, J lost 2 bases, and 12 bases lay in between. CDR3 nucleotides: TGTGCCAGCAGTAAACCGGGATTAAACACTGAAGCTTTCTTT. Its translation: CASSKPGLNTEAFF.

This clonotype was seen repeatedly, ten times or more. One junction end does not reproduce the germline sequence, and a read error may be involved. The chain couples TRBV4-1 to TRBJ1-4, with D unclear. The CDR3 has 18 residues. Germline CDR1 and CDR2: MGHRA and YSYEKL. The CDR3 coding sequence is TGTGCCAGCAGCCAAGATCCTCAAACGACGGGCCTTAATGAAAAACTGTTTTTT. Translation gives CASSQDPQTTGLNEKLFF.

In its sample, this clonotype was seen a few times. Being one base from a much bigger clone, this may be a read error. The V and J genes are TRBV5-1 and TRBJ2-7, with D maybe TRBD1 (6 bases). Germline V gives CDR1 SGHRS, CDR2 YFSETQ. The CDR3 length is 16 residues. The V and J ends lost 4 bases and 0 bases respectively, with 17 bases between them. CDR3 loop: CASSHWDGQSSYEQYF. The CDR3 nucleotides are TGCGCCAGCAGCCACTGGGACGGACAGAGCTCCTACGAGCAGTACTTC.

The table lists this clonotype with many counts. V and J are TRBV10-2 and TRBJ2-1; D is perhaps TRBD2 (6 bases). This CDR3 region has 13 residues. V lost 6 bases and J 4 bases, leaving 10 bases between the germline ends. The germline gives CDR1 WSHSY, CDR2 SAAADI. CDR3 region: CASSGLLYNEQFF. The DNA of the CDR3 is TGCGCCAGCAGCGGACTATTGTACAATGAGCAGTTCTTC.

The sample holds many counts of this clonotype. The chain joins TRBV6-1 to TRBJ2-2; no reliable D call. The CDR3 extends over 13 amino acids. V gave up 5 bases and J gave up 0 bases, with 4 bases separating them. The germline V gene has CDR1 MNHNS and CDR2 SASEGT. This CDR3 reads CASSRTNTGELFF. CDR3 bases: TGTGCCAGCAGTCGTACGAACACCGGGGAGCTGTTTTTT.

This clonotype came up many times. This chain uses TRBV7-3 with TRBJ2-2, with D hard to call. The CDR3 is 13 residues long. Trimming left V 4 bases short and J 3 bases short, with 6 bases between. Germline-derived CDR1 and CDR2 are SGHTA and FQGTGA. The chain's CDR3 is CASSSTHTGELFF. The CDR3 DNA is TGTGCCAGCAGCTCAACCCACACCGGGGAGCTGTTTTTT.

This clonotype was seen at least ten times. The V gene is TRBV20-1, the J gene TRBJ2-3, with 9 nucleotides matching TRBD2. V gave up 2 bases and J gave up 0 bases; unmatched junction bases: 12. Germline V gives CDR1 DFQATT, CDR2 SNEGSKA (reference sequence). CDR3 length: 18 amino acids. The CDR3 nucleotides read TGCAGTGCTAGATGGGGACTAGCAACAAGCCTTAGCACAGATACGCAGTATTTT. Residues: CSARWGLATSLSTDTQYF.

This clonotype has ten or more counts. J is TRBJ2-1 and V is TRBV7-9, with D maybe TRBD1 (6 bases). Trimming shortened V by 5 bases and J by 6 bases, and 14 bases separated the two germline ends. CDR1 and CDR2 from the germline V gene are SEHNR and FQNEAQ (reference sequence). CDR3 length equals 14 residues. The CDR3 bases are TGTGCCAGCAGCCATAGGGGGATCAGCAATGAGCAGTTCTTC. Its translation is CASSHRGISNEQFF.

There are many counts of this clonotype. CDR3 sequence (DNA): TGTGCCTGGAGTGAACATCCCACAGATACGCAGTATTTT. This translates into CAWSEHPTDTQYF. The rearrangement uses TRBV30 and TRBJ2-3, with D hard to call. In germline, CDR1 is GTSNPN, CDR2 SVGIG (reference sequence). Trimming pared 1 base from V and 2 bases from J, leaving 7 bases between. The CDR3 spans 13 residues.

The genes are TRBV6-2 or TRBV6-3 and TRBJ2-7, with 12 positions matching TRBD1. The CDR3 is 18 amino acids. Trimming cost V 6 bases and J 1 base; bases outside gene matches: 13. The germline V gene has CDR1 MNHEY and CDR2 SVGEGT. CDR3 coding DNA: TGTGCCAGCAGGCCAGGGACAGGGGGCCAGGCGGAGTCCTACGAGCAGTACTTC. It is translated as CASRPGTGGQAESYEQYF.

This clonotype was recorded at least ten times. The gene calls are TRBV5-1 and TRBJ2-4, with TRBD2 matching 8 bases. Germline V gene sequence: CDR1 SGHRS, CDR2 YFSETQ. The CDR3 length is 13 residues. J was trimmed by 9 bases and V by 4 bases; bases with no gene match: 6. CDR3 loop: CASSREGVGIQYF. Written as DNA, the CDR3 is TGCGCCAGCAGCCGGGAGGGGGTCGGCATTCAGTACTTC.

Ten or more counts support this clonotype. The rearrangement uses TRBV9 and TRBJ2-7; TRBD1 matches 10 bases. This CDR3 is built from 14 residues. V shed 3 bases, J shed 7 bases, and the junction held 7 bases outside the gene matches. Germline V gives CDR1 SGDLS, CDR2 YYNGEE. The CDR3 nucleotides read TGTGCCAGCAGCGAAATCGGGACAGGGGTTGAGCAGTACTTC. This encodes CASSEIGTGVEQYF.

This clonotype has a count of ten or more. The CDR3 DNA reads TGCAGTGCTGTGGCGGGGGGCAATGAGCAGTTCTTC. Amino acid sequence: CSAVAGGNEQFF. V usage is TRBV20-1 and J usage is TRBJ2-1, with 8 bases aligning to TRBD2. Germline-derived CDR1 and CDR2 are DFQATT and SNEGSKA (reference sequence). The CDR3 consists of 12 residues. Unmatched junction bases numbered 3, after V lost 5 bases and J lost 6 bases.

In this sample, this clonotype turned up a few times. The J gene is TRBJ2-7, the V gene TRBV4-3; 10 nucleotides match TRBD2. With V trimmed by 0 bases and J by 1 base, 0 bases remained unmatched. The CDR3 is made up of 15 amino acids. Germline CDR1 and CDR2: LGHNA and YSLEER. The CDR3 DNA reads TGCGCCAGCAGCCAAGAACTAGCGGGGTCCTACGAGCAGTACTTC. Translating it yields CASSQELAGSYEQYF.

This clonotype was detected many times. The CDR3 loop is CASSLGRQTYEQYF. The CDR3, as DNA: TGTGCCAGCAGCTTAGGTCGACAGACCTACGAGCAGTACTTC. V is TRBV13 and J is TRBJ2-7; tentative D call: TRBD1 (5 bases). This CDR3 is 14 amino acids long. Germline lookup yields CDR1 PRHDT and CDR2 FYEKMQ (reference sequence). V was cut by 0 bases and J by 2 bases, with 8 bases left in between.

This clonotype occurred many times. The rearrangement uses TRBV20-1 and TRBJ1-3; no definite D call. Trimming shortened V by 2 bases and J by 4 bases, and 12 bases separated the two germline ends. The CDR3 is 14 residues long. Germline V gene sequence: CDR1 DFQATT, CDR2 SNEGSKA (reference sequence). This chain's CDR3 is CSARNTVGGNTIYF. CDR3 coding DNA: TGCAGTGCTAGAAATACAGTCGGGGGAAACACCATATATTTT.

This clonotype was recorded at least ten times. CDR3 bases: TGTGCCAGCAGTTACGCCGGCGTTGGGCAGGGTGCAGATACGCAGTATTTT. Translation gives CASSYAGVGQGADTQYF. The chain joins TRBV6-5 to TRBJ2-3; D perhaps matches TRBD1 (5 bases). V was trimmed by 2 bases and J by 4 bases, leaving 19 bases between them. Per germline, CDR1 MNHEY and CDR2 SVGAGI. CDR3 length equals 17 residues.

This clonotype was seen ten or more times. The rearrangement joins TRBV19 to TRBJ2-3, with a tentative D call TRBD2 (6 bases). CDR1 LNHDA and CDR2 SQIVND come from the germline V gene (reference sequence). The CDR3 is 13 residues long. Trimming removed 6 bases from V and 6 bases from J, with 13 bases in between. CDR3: CASSLTSEDTQYF. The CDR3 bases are TGTGCCAGTAGCCTGACTAGTGAGGATACGCAGTATTTT.

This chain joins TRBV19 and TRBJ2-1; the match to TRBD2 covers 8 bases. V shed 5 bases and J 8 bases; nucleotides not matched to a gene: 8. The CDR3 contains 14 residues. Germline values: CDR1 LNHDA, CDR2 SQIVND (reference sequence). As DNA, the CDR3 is TGTGCCAGTAGTCAGTCGGGGGGGCATGATGAGCAGTTCTTC. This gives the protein CASSQSGGHDEQFF.

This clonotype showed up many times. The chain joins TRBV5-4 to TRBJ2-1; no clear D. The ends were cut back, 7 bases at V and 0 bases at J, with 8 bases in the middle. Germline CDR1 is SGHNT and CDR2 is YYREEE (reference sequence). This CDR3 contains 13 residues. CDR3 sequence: CASGKSSYNEQFF. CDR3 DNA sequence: TGTGCCAGCGGGAAAAGCTCCTACAATGAGCAGTTCTTC.

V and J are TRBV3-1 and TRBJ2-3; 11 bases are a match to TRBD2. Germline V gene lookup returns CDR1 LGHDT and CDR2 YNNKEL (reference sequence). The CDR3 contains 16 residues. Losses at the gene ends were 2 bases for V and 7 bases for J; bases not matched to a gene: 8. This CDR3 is CASSQSTSGSENTQYF. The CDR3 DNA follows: TGTGCCAGCAGCCAATCCACTAGCGGGAGCGAGAATACGCAGTATTTT.

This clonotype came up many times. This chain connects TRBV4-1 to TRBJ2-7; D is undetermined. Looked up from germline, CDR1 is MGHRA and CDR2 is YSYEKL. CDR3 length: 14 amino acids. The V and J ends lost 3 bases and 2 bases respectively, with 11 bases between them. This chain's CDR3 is CASSHTGRTYEQYF. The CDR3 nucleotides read TGCGCCAGCAGCCATACCGGACGGACCTACGAGCAGTACTTC.

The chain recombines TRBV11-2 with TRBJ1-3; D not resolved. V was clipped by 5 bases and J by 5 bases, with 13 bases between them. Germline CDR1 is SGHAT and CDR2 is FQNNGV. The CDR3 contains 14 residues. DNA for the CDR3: TGTGCCAGCAGCGTATCACAACTACGAAACACCATATATTTT. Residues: CASSVSQLRNTIYF.